The next 5 T cell receptor beta chains were all read from a single sample in a study of blood T cell repertoires in COVID-19 (TCRdb year 2020). The library was obtained by the immunoSEQ multiplex PCR assay. This immuneACCESS table, as held by TCRdb, lists in-frame sequences with V and J called but not all clones. Of the missing ones, under half trace to an unresolved V gene in checked studies; the others have no known cause. For this sample the table gives about 120,000 clones, of which about 85% were detected only once. The ten biggest clones cover approximately 10% of the sample. Sample: peripheral blood. Receptors originate from a man aged 80 or over with acute or convalescent COVID-19.

The V gene is TRBV5-1, the J gene TRBJ2-7, with a weak D call TRBD1 (6 bases). Germline V lookup: CDR1 SGHRS, CDR2 YFSETQ. V lost 0 bases to trimming and J lost 6 bases, with 7 bases between them. This CDR3 has 12 residues. CDR3 DNA sequence: TGCGCCAGCAGCTTGGAAGGGGGCGAGCAGTACTTC. It specifies CASSLEGGEQYF.

This clone occurred a few times. The genes are TRBV3-1 (or the pseudogene TRBV3-2) and TRBJ2-7, with no clear D. Trimming cost V 4 bases and J 0 bases, with 13 bases left between them. This CDR3 comprises 15 residues. The germline CDR1 and CDR2 sequences are LGHDT and YNNKEL (reference sequence). The CDR3 DNA is TGTGCCAGCAGCCTGACGAGGCCGAGCTCCTACGAGCAGTACTTC. It translates to CASSLTRPSSYEQYF.

The V and J genes are TRBV28 and TRBJ1-4; D is perhaps TRBD1 (5 bases). Trimming left V 10 bases short and J 5 bases short, with 17 bases between. Germline V gene sequence: CDR1 MDHEN, CDR2 SYDVKM. The CDR3 extends over 14 amino acids. This CDR3 reads CATNPTAKNEKLFF. CDR3 DNA sequence: TGTGCCACTAATCCGACAGCCAAGAATGAAAAACTGTTTTTT.

The CDR3 is CASCAEFFSSGNTIYF. The CDR3 DNA reads TGCGCCAGCTGTGCGGAATTCTTCAGCTCTGGAAACACCATATATTTT. The chain recombines TRBV5-1 with TRBJ1-3, with D unclear. Germline V lookup: CDR1 SGHRS, CDR2 YFSETQ. The V gene lost 7 bases and the J gene lost 0 bases, with 17 bases spanning the gap. The CDR3 runs to 16 residues. The variable domain in full, completed from reference TRBV5-1 and TRBJ1-3, reads KAGVTQTPRYLIKTRGQQVTLSCSPISGHRSVSWYQQTPGQGLQFLFEYFSETQRNKGNFPGRFSGRQFSNSRSEMNVSTLELGDSALYLCASCAEFFSSGNTIYFGEGSWLTVV.

V is TRBV27 and J is TRBJ1-2; a possible D gene is TRBD1 (5 bases). V lost 4 bases and J lost 4, with 10 bases in between. The CDR3 consists of 13 residues. From germline, CDR1 is MNHEY and CDR2 SMNVEV (reference sequence). For the CDR3, the DNA is TGTGCCAGCAGTTCCAGGGATACCTATGGCTACACCTTC. This translates into CASSSRDTYGYTF.